This T cell receptor beta chain was identified in a study of regulatory T cells in long-lasting Graves disease. The time point here: newly diagnosed GD, antithyroid drugs for less than 3 months. Construction of the TCR library relied on RNA isolated from PBMCs. Patients all came to the study from an endocrinology department in Xi'an, China. Points from the study as a whole: Tissue studied was limited to peripheral blood, excluding thyroid tissue. Shared public clonotypes totalled approximately 3,000 in persistent patients, compared with just under 1,000 in new patients.

Construction of TCR beta libraries relied on iRepertoire HTBI primers and on Arm-PCR targeting CDR3 regions. MiXCR, run by TCRdb on the multiplex PCR reads, gives a single entry per CDR3 protein. In the table there are a few hundred thousand distinct CDR3 sequences, about 18% of which are singletons. The V end lost 8 bases, the J end lost 0 bases, and 10 bases lay between the germline ends. Germline loops: CDR1 MNHNS, CDR2 SASEGT. The CDR3 runs 13 residues. This clonotype has at least ten counts. The target antigen is unknown. These data are also associated with another study on T cells in Graves' hyperthyroidism and ophthalmopathy. That publication notes: TCR CDR3 underwent first-round RT-PCR with the HTBI primer set.

Sequenced here: peripheral blood mononuclear cells (PBMCs), sampled at new diagnosis, from a patient treated with antithyroid drugs. This sequence was found in a woman in her thirties with Graves disease. This chain connects TRBV6-1 to TRBJ1-1; D may be TRBD1 (5 bases). The CDR3 reads CASATEMNTEAFF. The CDR3 DNA reads as TGTGCCAGCGCGACAGAAATGAACACTGAAGCTTTCTTT.